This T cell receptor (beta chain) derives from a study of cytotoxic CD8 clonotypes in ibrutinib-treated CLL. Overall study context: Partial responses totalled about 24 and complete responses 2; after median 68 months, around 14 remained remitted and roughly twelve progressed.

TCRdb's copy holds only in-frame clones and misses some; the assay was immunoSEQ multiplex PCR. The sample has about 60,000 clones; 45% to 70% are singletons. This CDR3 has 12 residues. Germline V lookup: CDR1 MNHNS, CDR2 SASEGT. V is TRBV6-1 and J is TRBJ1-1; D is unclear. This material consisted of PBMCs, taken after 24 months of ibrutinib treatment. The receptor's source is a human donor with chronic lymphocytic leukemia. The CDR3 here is CGSADLNTEAFF. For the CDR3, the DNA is TGTGGGTCGGCCGACCTTAACACTGAAGCTTTCTTT.